This entry concerns a single TCR beta chain. Its antigen remains unknown. The entry originates in a study of chemoradiotherapy in HPV16-positive cancers. Overall study: Candidate HPV-specific T-cell clones and common TCR motifs came from functional assays in a couple of HPV16-positive patients. Regarding the study as a whole: Candidate HPV-specific clones and E7-related TCR motifs grew in tumor during treatment.

Data came from immunoSEQ multiplex PCR; TCRdb stores just in-frame clones and leaves some out. The sample holds 30,000 to 35,000 clones, 80% to 90% seen once. Samples were taken several times over chemoradiotherapy. The sequence derives from a human donor with HPV-associated anogenital cancer. Source: blood, taken from a patient who underwent chemoradiotherapy.

For the CDR3, the DNA is TGTGCCAGCAGCGTAGGTTTTGTGGTCGGAAGCACAGATACGCAGTATTTT. As protein: CASSVGFVVGSTDTQYF. The J gene is TRBJ2-3, the V gene TRBV9; D not certain. Germline V CDR1 and CDR2: SGDLS, YYNGEE. The CDR3 length is 17 residues. V was cut by 0 bases and J by 0 bases, with 14 bases left in between.